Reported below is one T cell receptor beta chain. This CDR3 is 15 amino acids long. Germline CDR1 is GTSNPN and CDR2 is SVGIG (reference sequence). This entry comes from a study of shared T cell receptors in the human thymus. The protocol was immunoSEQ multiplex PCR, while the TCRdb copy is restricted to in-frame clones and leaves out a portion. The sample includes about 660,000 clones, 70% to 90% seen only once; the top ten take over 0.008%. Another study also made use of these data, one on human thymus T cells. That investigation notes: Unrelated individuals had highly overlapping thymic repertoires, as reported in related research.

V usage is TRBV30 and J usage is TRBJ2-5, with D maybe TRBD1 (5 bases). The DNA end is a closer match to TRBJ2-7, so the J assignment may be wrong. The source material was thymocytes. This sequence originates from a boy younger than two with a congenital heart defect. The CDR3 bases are TGTGCCTGGAGTGGGTGGGGCCGGGCCCCCTACGAGCAGTACTTC. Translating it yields CAWSGWGRAPYEQYF.